Below are 11 T cell receptor beta chains sequenced from a single sample in a study of control samples from healthy donors and cancer patients. Clones were sequenced by immunoSEQ multiplex PCR, and TCRdb holds only the in-frame ones, with some missing. The sample holds tens of thousands of clones, 70% to 90% seen once. The sample consisted of blood. The receptors come from a man aged 25-45 years in good health.

This chain uses TRBV5-6 with TRBJ1-1, with D perhaps TRBD1 (5 bases). This CDR3 is built from 12 residues. Germline values: CDR1 SGHDT, CDR2 YYEEEE. V lost 4 bases and J lost 5, with 9 bases in between. The CDR3 DNA is TGTGCCAGCAGCCCGGGGGGAACTGAAGCTTTCTTT. The encoded protein is CASSPGGTEAFF.

This chain's CDR3 is CASSGGGTRGLGTGELFF. As DNA, the CDR3 is TGTGCCAGCAGCGGAGGAGGCACGCGGGGGTTGGGTACCGGGGAGCTGTTTTTT. The rearrangement joins TRBV9 to TRBJ2-2, with 7 bases matching TRBD2. V lost 3 bases, J lost 5 bases, and 16 bases stayed unmatched. Germline V gives CDR1 SGDLS, CDR2 YYNGEE. CDR3 size: 18 residues.

The chain has TRBV3-1 (or the pseudogene TRBV3-2) and TRBJ2-7; the match to TRBD2 covers 9 bases. Germline values: CDR1 LGHDT, CDR2 YNNKEL (reference sequence). The V and J ends lost 5 bases and 2 bases, in that order; junction bases with no gene match: 4. The CDR3 consists of 14 residues. CDR3 bases: TGTGCCAGCAGCTCGACTAGCGGCACCTACGAGCAGTACTTC. It yields the protein CASSSTSGTYEQYF.

The sample holds one count of this clone. The chain has TRBV30 and TRBJ1-2; D is uncertain. The CDR3 is 13 residues long. Germline V CDR1 and CDR2: GTSNPN, SVGIG (reference sequence). V was shortened by 0 bases and J by 4 bases, with 9 bases between the two germline ends. The CDR3 sequence is CAWSVLEGYGYTF. In DNA, the CDR3 is TGTGCCTGGAGTGTATTAGAGGGCTATGGCTACACCTTC.

V usage is TRBV5-4 and J usage is TRBJ2-7; D remains unclear. Between the trimmed V and J ends, which lost 4 bases and 0 bases, there was a span of 11 bases. This CDR3 contains 14 residues. In germline, CDR1 is SGHNT, CDR2 YYREEE (reference sequence). CDR3 region: CASSQDGRSYEQYF. For the CDR3, the DNA is TGTGCCAGCAGCCAGGACGGCCGCTCCTACGAGCAGTACTTC.

The rearrangement joins TRBV25-1 to TRBJ2-7; TRBD1 is a possible D gene (6 bases). V was shortened by 1 base and J by 3 bases, with 13 bases between the two germline ends. This CDR3 spans 15 amino acids. Germline V gene lookup returns CDR1 MGHDK and CDR2 SYGVNS. The CDR3 region is CASSESGTPFYEQYF. The CDR3 coding sequence is TGTGCCAGCAGTGAATCCGGGACACCCTTCTACGAGCAGTACTTC.

The chain recombines TRBV19 with TRBJ1-2; weak D call: TRBD1 (6 bases). The CDR3 runs to 12 residues. Germline values: CDR1 LNHDA, CDR2 SQIVND (reference sequence). V was shortened by 4 bases and J by 8 bases, with 11 bases between the two germline ends. CDR3 sequence: CASSTGAGGYTF. CDR3 sequence (DNA): TGTGCCAGTAGTACGGGGGCCGGGGGCTACACCTTC.

This sequence joins TRBV3-1 (or the pseudogene TRBV3-2) and TRBJ2-3; a possible D gene is TRBD2 (6 bases). The germline V gene encodes CDR1 LGHDT and CDR2 YNNKEL (reference sequence). The CDR3 has 14 residues. V shed 3 bases and J shed 6 bases, with 13 bases lying between them. The DNA of the CDR3 is TGTGCCAGCAGCCACGGGACTCGAGGGGATACGCAGTATTTT. It codes for CASSHGTRGDTQYF.

The chain employs TRBV9 and TRBJ1-1; D is undetermined. The CDR3 length is 14 residues. CDR1 and CDR2 from the germline V gene are SGDLS and YYNGEE. The V end was cut by 0 bases, the J end by 2 bases, with 8 bases between. CDR3 sequence: CASSVASGNTEAFF. The CDR3 nucleotides are TGTGCCAGCAGCGTAGCATCAGGAAACACTGAAGCTTTCTTT. Drawing the rest from reference TRBV9 and TRBJ1-1, the complete variable domain is DSGVTQTPKHLITATGQRVTLRCSPRSGDLSVYWYQQSLDQGLQFLIQYYNGEERAKGNILERFSAQQFPDLHSELNLSSLELGDSALYFCASSVASGNTEAFFGQGTRLTVV.

This sequence joins TRBV5-1 and TRBJ2-2, with D unresolved. The germline CDR1 and CDR2 sequences are SGHRS and YFSETQ. The ends were cut back, 3 bases at V and 3 bases at J, with 9 bases in the middle. This CDR3 region has 14 residues. CDR3 coding DNA: TGCGCCAGCAGCTGGACCACAGACACCGGGGAGCTGTTTTTT. Its translation: CASSWTTDTGELFF.

This clone was found once. The J gene is TRBJ2-2, the V gene TRBV19; D unresolved. This CDR3 comprises 14 residues. From germline, CDR1 is LNHDA and CDR2 SQIVND (reference sequence). V was cut by 3 bases and J by 5 bases, with 10 bases left in between. Here the CDR3 reads CASSIVGVTGELFF. As DNA, the CDR3 is TGTGCCAGTAGTATCGTCGGTGTAACCGGGGAGCTGTTTTTT.